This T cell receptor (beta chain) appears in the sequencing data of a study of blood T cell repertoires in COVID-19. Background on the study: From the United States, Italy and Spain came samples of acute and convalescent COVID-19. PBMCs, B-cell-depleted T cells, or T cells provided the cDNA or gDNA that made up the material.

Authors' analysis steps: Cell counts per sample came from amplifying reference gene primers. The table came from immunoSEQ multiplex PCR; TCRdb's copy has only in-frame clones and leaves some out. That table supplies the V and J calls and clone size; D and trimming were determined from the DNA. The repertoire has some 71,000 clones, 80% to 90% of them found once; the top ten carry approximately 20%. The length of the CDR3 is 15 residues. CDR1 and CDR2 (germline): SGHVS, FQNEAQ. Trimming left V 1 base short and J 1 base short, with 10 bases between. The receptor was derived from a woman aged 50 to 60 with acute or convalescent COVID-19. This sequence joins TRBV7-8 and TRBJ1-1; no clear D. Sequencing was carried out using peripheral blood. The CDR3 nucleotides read TGTGCCAGCAGCTTAGAAGGAGGGTGGAACACTGAAGCTTTCTTT. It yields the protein CASSLEGGWNTEAFF.